The 12 T cell receptor beta chains given below trace back to one sample, sequenced in a study of T cells in localized non-small cell lung cancer. Data came from immunoSEQ multiplex PCR; TCRdb stores just in-frame clones and leaves some out. Found here are about 1,900 clones, approximately 22% of them singletons; the top ten hold approximately 10%. Sequenced material: normal lung tissue next to the tumor, taken before any cancer treatment. These receptor sequences come from a female donor over 55 with stage I lung adenocarcinoma.

This chain uses TRBV6-8 with TRBJ1-2; 8 positions match TRBD1. Germline CDR1 is MNHGY and CDR2 is SAAAGT. CDR3 length: 13 amino acids. The V and J ends lost 4 bases and 8 bases, in that order; junction bases with no gene match: 6. The CDR3 protein is CASSFGQGRGYTF. The DNA for the CDR3 is TGTGCCAGCAGTTTTGGACAGGGCAGGGGCTACACCTTC.

This chain links TRBV18 with TRBJ2-3; D not certain. The CDR3 runs to 17 residues. Germline assignment: CDR1 KGHSH and CDR2 LQKENI. The V end was cut by 5 bases, the J end by 0 bases, with 18 bases between. The CDR3 DNA reads TGTGCCAGCTCATCCCTCCCCTCGACGGAAAGCACAGATACGCAGTATTTT. It encodes CASSSLPSTESTDTQYF.

In this sample, this clone turned up a few times. The chain combines TRBV9 with TRBJ2-3; no reliable D call. V lost 0 bases to trimming and J lost 4 bases, with 9 bases between them. Germline loops: CDR1 SGDLS, CDR2 YYNGEE. This CDR3 contains 14 residues. As DNA, the CDR3 is TGTGCCAGCAGCGTAGCTTCAGGAGCAGATACGCAGTATTTT. Translating it yields CASSVASGADTQYF.

This clone turned up a few times. This chain connects TRBV9 to TRBJ2-3; either TRBD1 or TRBD2 may fit D (7 bases each). This CDR3 has 15 amino acids. CDR1 is SGDLS and CDR2 is YYNGEE in the germline V gene. The V end was cut by 2 bases, the J end by 3 bases, with 13 bases between. The CDR3 bases are TGTGCCAGCAGCGTCCGACAGGGAGGGACAGATACGCAGTATTTT. Residues: CASSVRQGGTDTQYF.

The chain combines TRBV11-3 with TRBJ1-1; D may be TRBD1 (5 bases). Germline V gene lookup returns CDR1 SGHNT and CDR2 YENEEA. This CDR3 contains 15 residues. The ends were cut back, 5 bases at V and 1 base at J, with 14 bases in the middle. The CDR3 DNA reads TGTGCCAGCAGCCCCCACCTGGGGGAGAACACTGAAGCTTTCTTT. The encoded protein is CASSPHLGENTEAFF.

The sample holds a few counts of this clone. The chain couples TRBV11-3 to TRBJ2-2; 8 bases agree with TRBD1. This CDR3 is 16 amino acids long. Trimming took 5 bases from V and 0 from J; bases not matched to a gene: 5. CDR1 is SGHNT and CDR2 is YENEEA in the germline V gene. DNA for the CDR3: TGTGCCAGCAGCCCTCCAGGGGGCGCGAACACCGGGGAGCTGTTTTTT. Translated: CASSPPGGANTGELFF.

This clone was seen more than once but under ten times. This chain uses TRBV6-8 with TRBJ2-6; 9 bases agree with TRBD2. Trimming removed 0 bases from V and 4 bases from J; junction bases left unmatched: 10. CDR1 is MNHGY, CDR2 SAAAGT, per germline. The CDR3 contains 19 residues. The CDR3 DNA sequence: TGTGCCAGCAGTTACTCTACGCAGCGGGAGGCTCCCGGGGCCAACGTCCTGACTTTC. Protein sequence: CASSYSTQREAPGANVLTF.

By sample fraction, this clone is medium-sized. CDR3 amino acids: CASSVSGASGANVLTF. The CDR3 DNA follows: TGTGCCAGCAGTGTTTCAGGGGCCTCTGGGGCCAACGTCCTGACTTTC. V and J are TRBV6-8 and TRBJ2-6; TRBD1 might be the D (6 bases). There are 16 residues in the CDR3. Germline V gene lookup returns CDR1 MNHGY and CDR2 SAAAGT. Trimming removed 5 bases from V and 0 bases from J, with 11 bases in between.

This chain connects TRBV14 to TRBJ2-5, with 8 bases lining up with TRBD1. The V segment lost 0 bases and the J segment 5 bases; nucleotides outside the gene matches: 11. From germline, CDR1 is SGHDN and CDR2 FVKESK. The CDR3 sequence is 17 residues long. CDR3 coding DNA: TGTGCCAGCAGCCAAGATTCGGGAATCAGGGGGCGGGAGACCCAGTACTTC. It translates to CASSQDSGIRGRETQYF.

This clone was seen a handful of times. CDR3 in DNA: TGCGCCAGCAGCCAAGGCCAGGGGGCCAAAAACATTCAGTACTTC. It yields the protein CASSQGQGAKNIQYF. The J gene is TRBJ2-4, the V gene TRBV4-1; D might be TRBD1 (6 bases). The germline V and J ends were trimmed by 1 base and 1 base, with 8 bases remaining between them. CDR3 length: 15 residues. Germline-derived CDR1 and CDR2 are MGHRA and YSYEKL.

The genes are TRBV28 and TRBJ1-4; TRBD1 matches at 8 bases. The V segment lost 5 bases and the J segment 1 base; nucleotides outside the gene matches: 0. Per germline, CDR1 MDHEN and CDR2 SYDVKM. CDR3 length: 14 residues. The CDR3, as DNA: TGTGCCAGCAGTACAGGGGGAACTAATGAAAAACTGTTTTTT. Amino acid sequence: CASSTGGTNEKLFF.

The chain carries TRBV7-1 and TRBJ2-2, with a possible D match to TRBD1 (6 bases). TRBV7-1 is an ORF, and what it does is uncertain. The V gene lost 5 bases and the J gene lost 6 bases, with 16 bases spanning the gap. This CDR3 has 15 residues. CDR3 region: CASSHPDSGAGELFF. CDR3 coding DNA: TGTGCCAGCAGCCACCCGGACAGTGGAGCCGGGGAGCTGTTTTTT.